These T cell receptor beta chains were read from a single sample in a study of blood T cell repertoires in COVID-19. The assay was immunoSEQ multiplex PCR, and TCRdb's table has in-frame clones only and misses some. The sample has about 210,000 clones, about 88% seen once. Input material: peripheral blood. The receptors were sampled from a woman at least 80 years old with acute or convalescent COVID-19. Each CDR3 is given with its conserved first and last residue. The D gene is left open where the match is weak. Clone size is shown for a subset of rows, as once, few, many or a class of expanded clone.

few,-,TRBV4-3,TRBJ1-1,TGCGCCAGCAGCCGATATCTAACGAACACTGAAGCTTTCTTT,CASSRYLTNTEAFF
-,-,TRBV11-2,TRBJ1-3,TGTGCCAGCAGTCTAGAGTGGGTTACTGGAAACACCATATATTTT,CASSLEWVTGNTIYF
once,-,TRBV5-4,TRBJ2-1,TGTGCCAGCACCCCTCGGGGGAACTACAATGAGCAGTTCTTC,CASTPRGNYNEQFF
-,-,TRBV7-2,TRBJ1-1,TGTGCCAGCAGCTTAGTGTGGGGGGTGAACACTGAAGCTTTCTTT,CASSLVWGVNTEAFF
-,-,TRBV28,TRBJ1-5,TGTGCCAGCAGTTCCCGACAGCCAGTAGGCCAGCCCCAGCATTTT,CASSSRQPVGQPQHF
-,TRBD1,TRBV7-9,TRBJ1-5,TGTGCCAGCAGTCTAGGGACCGGGACAGGGGGCTCACAGCCCCAGCATTTT,CASSLGTGTGGSQPQHF
-,-,TRBV6-2/TRBV6-3,TRBJ2-1,TGTGCCAGCAGTTTGGTGGGGCAGTCCTACAATGAGCAGTTCTTC,CASSLVGQSYNEQFF
few,TRBD2,TRBV28,TRBJ2-5,TGTGCCAGCAGTCAGACTAGCCCCCAAGAGACCCAGTACTTC,CASSQTSPQETQYF
-,TRBD1,TRBV18,TRBJ2-7,TGTGCCAGCTCACCACTGGGACAGGGGACCTACGAGCAGTACTTC,CASSPLGQGTYEQYF
-,-,TRBV27,TRBJ2-7,TGTGCCAGCAGCCCAGACAGGAGCTCCTACGAGCAGTACTTC,CASSPDRSSYEQYF
-,-,TRBV24-1,TRBJ1-2,TGTGCCACCAGTGAGGCAGGGGCTGTAAGAGGCTACACCTTC,CATSEAGAVRGYTF
-,-,TRBV9,TRBJ1-6,TGTGCCAGCAGCGTAGACCCAGGGACTGCTAATTCACCCCTCCACTTT,CASSVDPGTANSPLHF
once,-,TRBV24-1,TRBJ2-2,TGTGCCACCAGTGATCCCTCCCTTGAGGGTACCGGGGAGCTGTTTTTT,CATSDPSLEGTGELFF
-,-,TRBV19,TRBJ2-7,TGTGCCAGTAGTTTCCTGGGGGGGGCCCACGAGCAGTACTTC,CASSFLGGAHEQYF
-,-,TRBV5-1,TRBJ2-2,TGCGCCAGCAGCTTGGGGTCGGTGGGGCTCACCGGGGAGCTGTTTTTT,CASSLGSVGLTGELFF
-,-,TRBV6-6,TRBJ2-7,TGTGCCGTTTCCGGACAACCCTACGAGCAGTACTTC,CAVSGQPYEQYF
-,TRBD1,TRBV7-2,TRBJ1-5,TGTGCCAGCAGCTTAGCCAGGGGGCCTCAGCCCCAGCATTTT,CASSLARGPQPQHF
-,-,TRBV28,TRBJ1-1,TGTGCCAGCAATAGACAGAGGAACACTGAAGCTTTCTTT,CASNRQRNTEAFF
-,TRBD1,TRBV29-1,TRBJ1-1,TGCAGCGCTAACCAGGGGGCTGTGAGCGCTGAAGCTTTCTTT,CSANQGAVSAEAFF
-,TRBD1,TRBV18,TRBJ2-1,TGTGCCAGCTCACCATTATGGACAGGGTTTGTGAATGAGCAGTTCTTC,CASSPLWTGFVNEQFF
few,-,TRBV29-1,TRBJ2-7,TGCAGCGTCCAGAGAGGATACGAGCAGTACTTC,CSVQRGYEQYF
-,-,TRBV12-5,TRBJ1-3,TGTGCTAGTGGTTTGGACAGTCTTGGAAACACCATATATTTT,CASGLDSLGNTIYF
-,-,TRBV7-6,TRBJ2-1,TGTGCCAGCAGCCGACAGGATACCTACAATGAGCAGTTCTTC,CASSRQDTYNEQFF
-,TRBD1,TRBV19,TRBJ1-2,TGTGCCAGCCTTGGGACAGGGGAGGGATATGGCTACACCTTC,CASLGTGEGYGYTF
-,-,TRBV25-1,TRBJ2-5,TGTGCCAGCAGTGAACCGGAAGCGGAAGAGACCCAGTACTTC,CASSEPEAEETQYF
-,-,TRBV15,TRBJ2-7,TGTGCCACCAGCAGAGCGGCGACAGGGCACGGGGGCGAGCAGTACTTC,CATSRAATGHGGEQYF
-,TRBD1,TRBV5-4,TRBJ2-1,TGTGCCAGCACCAGTACTCAGGGGGCAAATGAGCAGTTCTTC,CASTSTQGANEQFF
-,TRBD1,TRBV18,TRBJ2-7,TGTGCCAGCTCGCCGGGACAGGGCGACTACGAGCAGTACTTC,CASSPGQGDYEQYF
-,-,TRBV11-3,TRBJ1-2,TGTGCCAGCAGCTTAGATTCGGAGAAAGGGGGTTTGGGCTACACCTTC,CASSLDSEKGGLGYTF
-,TRBD1,TRBV28,TRBJ1-3,TGTGCCAGCAGTTTAGCCTCACAGGGGGCGTTGGGAAACACCATATATTTT,CASSLASQGALGNTIYF
-,-,TRBV19,TRBJ2-7,TGTGCCAGTAGTATTGGGTGGGAGACCTCCTACGAGCAGTACTTC,CASSIGWETSYEQYF
-,-,TRBV2,TRBJ1-1,TGTGCCAGCGAAGTGGGAGGGTGGGTCACTGAAGCTTTCTTT,CASEVGGWVTEAFF
-,-,TRBV11-2,TRBJ1-5,TGTGCCAGCAGCTTAGATCTATTGGGGGGAACAAGCAATCAGCCCCAGCATTTT,CASSLDLLGGTSNQPQHF
-,TRBD1,TRBV25-1,TRBJ2-2,TGTGCCAGCAGTAAACAGGGGGTCACCGGGGAGCTGTTTTTT,CASSKQGVTGELFF
-,-,TRBV18,TRBJ2-5,TGTGCCAGCTCACCATATATTCCAGACCAAGAGACCCAGTACTTC,CASSPYIPDQETQYF